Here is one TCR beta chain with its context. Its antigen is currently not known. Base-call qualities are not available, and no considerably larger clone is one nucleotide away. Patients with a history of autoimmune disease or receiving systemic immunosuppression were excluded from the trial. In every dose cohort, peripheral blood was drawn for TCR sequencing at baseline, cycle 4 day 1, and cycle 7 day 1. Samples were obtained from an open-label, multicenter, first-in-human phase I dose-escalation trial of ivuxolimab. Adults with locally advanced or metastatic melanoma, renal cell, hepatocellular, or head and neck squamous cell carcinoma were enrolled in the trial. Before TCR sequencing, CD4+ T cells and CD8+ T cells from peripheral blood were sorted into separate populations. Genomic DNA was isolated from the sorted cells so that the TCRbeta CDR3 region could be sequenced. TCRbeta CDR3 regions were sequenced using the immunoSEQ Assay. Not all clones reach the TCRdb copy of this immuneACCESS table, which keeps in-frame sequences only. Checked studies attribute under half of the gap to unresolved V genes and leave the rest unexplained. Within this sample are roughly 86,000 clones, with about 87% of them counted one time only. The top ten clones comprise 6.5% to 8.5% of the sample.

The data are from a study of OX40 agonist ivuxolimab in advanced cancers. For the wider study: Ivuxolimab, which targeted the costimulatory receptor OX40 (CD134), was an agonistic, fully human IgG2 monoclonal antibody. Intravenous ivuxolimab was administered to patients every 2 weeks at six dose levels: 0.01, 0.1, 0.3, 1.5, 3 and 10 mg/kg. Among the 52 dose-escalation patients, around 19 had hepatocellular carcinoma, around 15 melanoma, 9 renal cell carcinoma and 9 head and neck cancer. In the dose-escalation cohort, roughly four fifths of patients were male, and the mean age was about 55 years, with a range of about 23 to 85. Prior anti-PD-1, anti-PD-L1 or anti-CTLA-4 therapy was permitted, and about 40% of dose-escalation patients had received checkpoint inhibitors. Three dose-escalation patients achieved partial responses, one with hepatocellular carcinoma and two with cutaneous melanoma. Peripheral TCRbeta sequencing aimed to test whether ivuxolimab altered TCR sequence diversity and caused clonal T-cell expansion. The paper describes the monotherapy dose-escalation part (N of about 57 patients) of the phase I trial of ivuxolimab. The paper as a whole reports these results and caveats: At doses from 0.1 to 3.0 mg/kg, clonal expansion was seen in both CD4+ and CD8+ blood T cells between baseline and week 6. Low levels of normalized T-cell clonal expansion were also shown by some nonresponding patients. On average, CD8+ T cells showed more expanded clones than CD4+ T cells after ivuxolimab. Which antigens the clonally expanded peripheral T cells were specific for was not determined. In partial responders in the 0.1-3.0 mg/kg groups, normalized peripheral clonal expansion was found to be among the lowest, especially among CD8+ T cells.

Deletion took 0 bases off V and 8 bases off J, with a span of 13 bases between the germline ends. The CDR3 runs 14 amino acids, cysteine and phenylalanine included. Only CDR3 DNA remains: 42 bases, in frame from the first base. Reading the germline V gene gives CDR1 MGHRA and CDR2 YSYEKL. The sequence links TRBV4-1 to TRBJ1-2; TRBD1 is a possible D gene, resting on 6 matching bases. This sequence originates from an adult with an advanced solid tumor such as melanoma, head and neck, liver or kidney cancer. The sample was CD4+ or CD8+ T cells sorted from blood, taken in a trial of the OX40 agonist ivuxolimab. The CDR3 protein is CASSQDGGAIGYTF. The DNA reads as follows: TGCGCCAGCAGCCAAGATGGGGGGGCTATAGGCTACACCTTC.